Listed below are T cell receptor beta chains from one sample, sequenced in a study of beta chain features in type 1 diabetes. Assay: immunoSEQ multiplex PCR; the TCRdb copy retains only in-frame clones and omits some. Of a few hundred thousand clones listed, around an eighth are singletons. Sequencing was done on a sample of naive CD4+ T cells from blood. The receptor source for this set is a woman aged 18 to 35 with type 1 diabetes. Each CDR3 is given with its conserved first and last residue.

CDR3aa: CASSVGSWAGLEADTQYF
v_gene: TRBV9
len: 18
j_gene: TRBJ2-3

CDR3aa: CAWGTGRIQYF
v_gene: TRBV30
len: 11
j_gene: TRBJ2-4

CDR3aa: CATSSWTGGGYGYTF
v_gene: TRBV15
len: 15
j_gene: TRBJ1-2

CDR3aa: CASSSWGAATGELFF
v_gene: TRBV11-1
len: 15
j_gene: TRBJ2-2

CDR3aa: CASSMTGESGELFF
v_gene: TRBV27
len: 14
j_gene: TRBJ2-2

CDR3aa: CASSQGRGGATNYGYTF
v_gene: TRBV4-1
len: 17
j_gene: TRBJ1-2

CDR3aa: CASSAVGAGTGELFF
v_gene: TRBV7-9
len: 15
j_gene: TRBJ2-2

CDR3aa: CASSEGTTLNIQYF
v_gene: TRBV2
len: 14
j_gene: TRBJ2-4

CDR3aa: CASSSWSGSHEQYF
v_gene: TRBV7-7
len: 14
j_gene: TRBJ2-7

CDR3aa: CATSRDRGQETQYF
v_gene: TRBV15
len: 14
j_gene: TRBJ2-5

CDR3aa: CASSPGTSYEQYF
v_gene: TRBV18
len: 13
j_gene: TRBJ2-7

CDR3aa: CASSLGPTTNEQFF
v_gene: TRBV5-1
len: 14
j_gene: TRBJ2-1

CDR3aa: CAGRTTSNTGELFF
v_gene: TRBV19
len: 14
j_gene: TRBJ2-2

CDR3aa: CASSQRGLPSGANVLTF
v_gene: TRBV4-1
len: 17
j_gene: TRBJ2-6

CDR3aa: CSARGFGELFF
v_gene: TRBV20-1
len: 11
j_gene: TRBJ2-2

CDR3aa: CASSYDRAGEETQYF
v_gene: TRBV6-5
len: 15
j_gene: TRBJ2-5